The entry that follows covers one TCR beta chain sequence. The data were obtained in a study of Ad26.COV2.S vaccination and SARS-CoV-2 variants. About the research overall: The study gave Ad26.COV2.S intramuscularly, once or twice 56 days apart.

Stated treatment: roughly 19 received Ad26.COV2.S at low or high dose, single or two shots; roughly five received placebo; per-sample allocation not given. On day 63 after the first injection, vaccine and placebo recipients gave samples. What was given as vaccine was an Ad26 vector encoding Wuhan-strain SARS-CoV-2 spike. The V gene end was trimmed by 2 bases and the J gene end by 2 bases; junction bases not matched to a gene: 6. Germline V CDR1 and CDR2: SGHKS, YYEKEE (reference sequence). This CDR3 region has 16 residues. Some clones are missing from TCRdb's copy, which holds only in-frame ones; the method was immunoSEQ multiplex PCR. The sample holds roughly 500,000 clones, 89% seen once.

The sample here was peripheral blood, taken in a trial of Ad26.COV2.S vaccine versus placebo. The chain recombines TRBV5-5 with TRBJ1-5; TRBD1 agrees at 8 bases. The source of this sequence is a person aged 18-65 years who received the Ad26.COV2.S COVID-19 vaccine or a placebo. CDR3 DNA: TGTGCCAGCAGCTTAGAGCCGGGACAGGGCAATCAGCCCCAGCATTTT. As protein: CASSLEPGQGNQPQHF.